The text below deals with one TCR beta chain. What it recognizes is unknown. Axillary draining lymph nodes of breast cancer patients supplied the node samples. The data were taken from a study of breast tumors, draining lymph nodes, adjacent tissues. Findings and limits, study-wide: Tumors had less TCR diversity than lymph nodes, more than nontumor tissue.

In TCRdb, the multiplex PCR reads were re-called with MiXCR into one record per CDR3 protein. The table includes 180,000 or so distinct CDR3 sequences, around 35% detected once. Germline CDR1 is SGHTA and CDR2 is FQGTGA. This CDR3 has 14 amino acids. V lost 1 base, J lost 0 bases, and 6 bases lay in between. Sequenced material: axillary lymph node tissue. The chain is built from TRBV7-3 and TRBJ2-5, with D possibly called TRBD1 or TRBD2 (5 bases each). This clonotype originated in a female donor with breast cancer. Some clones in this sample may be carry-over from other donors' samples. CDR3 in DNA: TGTGCCAGCAGCTTAAGAGGGGACCAAGAGACCCAGTACTTC. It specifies CASSLRGDQETQYF. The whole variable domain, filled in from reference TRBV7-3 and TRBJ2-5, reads GAGVSQTPSNKVTEKGKYVELRCDPISGHTALYWYRQSLGQGPEFLIYFQGTGAADDSGLPNDRFFAVRPEGSVSTLKIQRTERGDSAVYLCASSLRGDQETQYFGPGTRLLVL.